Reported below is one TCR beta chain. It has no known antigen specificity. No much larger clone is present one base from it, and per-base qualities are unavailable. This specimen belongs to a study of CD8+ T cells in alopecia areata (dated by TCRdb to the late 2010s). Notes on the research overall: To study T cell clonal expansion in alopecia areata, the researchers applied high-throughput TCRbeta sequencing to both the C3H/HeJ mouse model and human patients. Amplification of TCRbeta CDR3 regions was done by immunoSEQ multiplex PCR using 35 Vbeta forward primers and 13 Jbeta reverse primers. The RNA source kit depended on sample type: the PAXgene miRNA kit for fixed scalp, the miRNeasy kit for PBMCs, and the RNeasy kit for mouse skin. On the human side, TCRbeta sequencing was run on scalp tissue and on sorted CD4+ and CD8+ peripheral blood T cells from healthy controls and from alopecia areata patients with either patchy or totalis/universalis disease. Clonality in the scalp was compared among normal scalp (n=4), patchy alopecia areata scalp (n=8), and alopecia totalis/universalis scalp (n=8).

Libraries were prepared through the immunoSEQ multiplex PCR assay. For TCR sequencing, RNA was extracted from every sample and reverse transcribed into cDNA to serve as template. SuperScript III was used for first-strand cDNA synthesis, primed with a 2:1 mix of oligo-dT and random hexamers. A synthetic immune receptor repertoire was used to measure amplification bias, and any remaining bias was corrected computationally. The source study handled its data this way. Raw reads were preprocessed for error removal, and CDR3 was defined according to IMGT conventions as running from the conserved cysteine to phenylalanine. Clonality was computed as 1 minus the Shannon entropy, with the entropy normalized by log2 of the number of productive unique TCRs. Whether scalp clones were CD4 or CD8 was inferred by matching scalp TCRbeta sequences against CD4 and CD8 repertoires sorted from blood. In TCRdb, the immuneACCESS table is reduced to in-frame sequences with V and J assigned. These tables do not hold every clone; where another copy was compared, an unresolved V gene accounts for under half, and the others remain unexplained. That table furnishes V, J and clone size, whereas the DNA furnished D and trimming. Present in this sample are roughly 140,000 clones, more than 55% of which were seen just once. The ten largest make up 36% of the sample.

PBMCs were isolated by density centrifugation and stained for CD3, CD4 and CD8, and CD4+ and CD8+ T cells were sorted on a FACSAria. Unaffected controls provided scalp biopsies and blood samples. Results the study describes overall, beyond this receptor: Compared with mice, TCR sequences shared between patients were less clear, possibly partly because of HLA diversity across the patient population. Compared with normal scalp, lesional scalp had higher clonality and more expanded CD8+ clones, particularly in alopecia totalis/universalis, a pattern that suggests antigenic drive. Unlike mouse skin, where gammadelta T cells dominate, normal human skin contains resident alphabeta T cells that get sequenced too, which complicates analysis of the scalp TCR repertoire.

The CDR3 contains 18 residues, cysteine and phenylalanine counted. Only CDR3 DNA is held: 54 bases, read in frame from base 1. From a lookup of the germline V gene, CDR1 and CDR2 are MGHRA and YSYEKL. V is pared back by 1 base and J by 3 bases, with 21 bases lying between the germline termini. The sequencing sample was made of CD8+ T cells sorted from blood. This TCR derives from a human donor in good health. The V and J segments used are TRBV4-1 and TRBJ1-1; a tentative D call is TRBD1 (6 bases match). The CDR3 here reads CASSQGPAGTGFDTEAFF. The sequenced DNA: TGCGCCAGCAGCCAAGGGCCGGCCGGAACAGGGTTTGACACTGAAGCTTTCTTT.